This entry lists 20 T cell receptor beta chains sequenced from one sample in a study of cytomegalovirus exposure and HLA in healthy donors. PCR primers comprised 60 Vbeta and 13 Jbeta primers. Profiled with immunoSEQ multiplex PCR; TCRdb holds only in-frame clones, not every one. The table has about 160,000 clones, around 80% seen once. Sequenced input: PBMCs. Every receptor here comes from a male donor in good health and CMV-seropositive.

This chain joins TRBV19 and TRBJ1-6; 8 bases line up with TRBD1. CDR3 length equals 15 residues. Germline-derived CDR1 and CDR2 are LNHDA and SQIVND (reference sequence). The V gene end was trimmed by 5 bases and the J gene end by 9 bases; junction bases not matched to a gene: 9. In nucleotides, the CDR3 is TGTGCCAGTAGTGGAAGACAGGGGAGGAGTTCACCCCTCCACTTT. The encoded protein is CASSGRQGRSSPLHF.

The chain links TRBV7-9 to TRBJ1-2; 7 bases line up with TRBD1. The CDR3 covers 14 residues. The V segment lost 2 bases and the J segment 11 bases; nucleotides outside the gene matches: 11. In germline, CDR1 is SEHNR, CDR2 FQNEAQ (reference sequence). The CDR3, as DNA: TGTGCCAGCAGCTTAAGGTCCGGGACAGCTGGATACACCTTC. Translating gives CASSLRSGTAGYTF.

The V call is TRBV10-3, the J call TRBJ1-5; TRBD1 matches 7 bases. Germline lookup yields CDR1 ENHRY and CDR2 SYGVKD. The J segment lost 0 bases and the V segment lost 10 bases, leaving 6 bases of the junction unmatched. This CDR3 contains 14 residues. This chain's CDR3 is CATGTANSNQPQHF. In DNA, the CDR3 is TGTGCCACCGGGACAGCTAATAGCAATCAGCCCCAGCATTTT.

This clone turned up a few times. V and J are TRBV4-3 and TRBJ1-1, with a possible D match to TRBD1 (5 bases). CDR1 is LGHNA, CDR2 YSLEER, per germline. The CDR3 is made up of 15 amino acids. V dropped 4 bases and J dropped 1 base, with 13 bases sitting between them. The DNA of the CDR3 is TGCGCCAGCAGCCGGCTGGGGGGAGGGAACACTGAAGCTTTCTTT. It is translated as CASSRLGGGNTEAFF.

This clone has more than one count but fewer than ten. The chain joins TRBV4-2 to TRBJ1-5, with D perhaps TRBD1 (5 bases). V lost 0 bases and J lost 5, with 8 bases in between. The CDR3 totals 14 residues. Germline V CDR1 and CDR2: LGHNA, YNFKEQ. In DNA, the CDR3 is TGTGCCAGCAGCCAAGATCGGGGGGATCAGCCCCAGCATTTT. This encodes CASSQDRGDQPQHF.

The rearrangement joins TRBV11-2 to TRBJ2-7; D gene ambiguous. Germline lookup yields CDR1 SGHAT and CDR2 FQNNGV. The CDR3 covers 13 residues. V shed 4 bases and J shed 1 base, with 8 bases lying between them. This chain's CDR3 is CASSSDGSYEQYF. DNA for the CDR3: TGTGCCAGCAGCTCCGACGGGTCCTACGAGCAGTACTTC.

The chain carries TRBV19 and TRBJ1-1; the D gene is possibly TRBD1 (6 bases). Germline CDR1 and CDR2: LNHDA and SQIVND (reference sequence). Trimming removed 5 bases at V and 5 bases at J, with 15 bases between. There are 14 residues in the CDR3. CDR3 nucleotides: TGTGCCAGTAGTGTACAGGGTAGGAAAACTGAAGCTTTCTTT. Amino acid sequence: CASSVQGRKTEAFF.

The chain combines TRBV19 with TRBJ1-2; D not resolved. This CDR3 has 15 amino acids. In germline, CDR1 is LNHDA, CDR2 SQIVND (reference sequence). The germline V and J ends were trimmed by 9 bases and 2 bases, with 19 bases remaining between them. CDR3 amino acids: CASDGRGSGNYGYTF. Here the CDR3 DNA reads TGTGCCAGCGACGGCCGGGGATCAGGAAACTATGGCTACACCTTC.

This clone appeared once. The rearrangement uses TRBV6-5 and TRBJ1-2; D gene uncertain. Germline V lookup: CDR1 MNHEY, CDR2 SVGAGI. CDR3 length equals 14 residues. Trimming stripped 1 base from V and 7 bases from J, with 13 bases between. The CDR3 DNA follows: TGTGCCAGCAGTTACTTAACAGATCCAGGTGGCTACACCTTC. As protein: CASSYLTDPGGYTF.

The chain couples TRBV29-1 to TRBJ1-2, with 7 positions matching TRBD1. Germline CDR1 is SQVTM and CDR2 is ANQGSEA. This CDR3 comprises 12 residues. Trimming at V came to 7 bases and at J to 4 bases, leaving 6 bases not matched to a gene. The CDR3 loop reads CSGSQGSYGYTF. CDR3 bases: TGCAGCGGCTCACAGGGGAGCTATGGCTACACCTTC.

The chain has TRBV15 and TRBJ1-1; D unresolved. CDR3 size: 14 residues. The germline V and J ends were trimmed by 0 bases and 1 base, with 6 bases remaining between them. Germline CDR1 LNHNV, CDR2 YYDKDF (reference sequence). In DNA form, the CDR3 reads TGTGCCACCAGCAGAGAGTGGCAGAACACTGAAGCTTTCTTT. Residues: CATSREWQNTEAFF.

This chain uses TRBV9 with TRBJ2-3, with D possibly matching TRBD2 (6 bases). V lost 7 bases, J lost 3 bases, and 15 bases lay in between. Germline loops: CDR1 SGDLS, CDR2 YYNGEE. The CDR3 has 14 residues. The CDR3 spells CASGSGEGTDTQYF. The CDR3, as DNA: TGTGCCAGCGGGTCGGGAGAGGGGACAGATACGCAGTATTTT.

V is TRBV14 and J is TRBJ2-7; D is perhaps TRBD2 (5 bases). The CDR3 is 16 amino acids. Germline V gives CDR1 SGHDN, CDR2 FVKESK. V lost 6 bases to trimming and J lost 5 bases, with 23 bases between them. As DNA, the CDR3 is TGTGCCAGCAGTCCGACTTCATGGAGGAGCTCAAACGAGCAGTACTTC. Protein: CASSPTSWRSSNEQYF.

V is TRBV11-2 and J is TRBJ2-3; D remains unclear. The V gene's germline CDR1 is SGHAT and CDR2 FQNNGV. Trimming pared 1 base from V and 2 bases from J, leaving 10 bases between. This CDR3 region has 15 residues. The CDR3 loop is CASSLGAGYTDTQYF. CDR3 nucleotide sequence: TGTGCCAGCAGCTTAGGGGCAGGTTACACAGATACGCAGTATTTT.

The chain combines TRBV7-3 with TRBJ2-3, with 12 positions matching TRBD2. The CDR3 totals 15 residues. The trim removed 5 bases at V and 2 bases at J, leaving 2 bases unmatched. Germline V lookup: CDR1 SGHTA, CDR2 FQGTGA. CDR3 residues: CASSRTSGNTDTQYF. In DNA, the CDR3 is TGTGCCAGCAGCAGGACTAGCGGGAACACAGATACGCAGTATTTT.

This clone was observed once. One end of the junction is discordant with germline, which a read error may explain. The CDR3 nucleotides are TGTTCCAGCAGCCCTCGTCGGACGGGGGGCTCCTATGGCTACACCTTC. Its translation: CSSSPRRTGGSYGYTF. The chain joins TRBV7-9 to TRBJ1-2; tentatively, D is TRBD1 (6 bases). This CDR3 has 16 residues. Per the germline V gene, CDR1 is SEHNR and CDR2 is FQNEAQ (reference sequence). Together with reference TRBV7-9 and TRBJ1-2, the CDR3 gives the full variable domain: DTGVSQNPRHKITKRGQNVTFRCDPISEHNRLYWYRQTLGQGPEFLTYFQNEAQLEKSRLLSDRFSAERPKGSFSTLEIQRTEQGDSAMYLCSSSPRRTGGSYGYTFGSGTRLTVV.

CDR3 bases: TGCGCCAGCAGGGGGACCCTAGCGGCCAATGAGCAGTTCTTC. It codes for CASRGTLAANEQFF. This sequence joins TRBV5-1 and TRBJ2-1, with 7 positions matching TRBD2. Germline loops: CDR1 SGHRS, CDR2 YFSETQ. This CDR3 comprises 14 residues. V shed 5 bases, J shed 6 bases, and the junction held 8 bases outside the gene matches.

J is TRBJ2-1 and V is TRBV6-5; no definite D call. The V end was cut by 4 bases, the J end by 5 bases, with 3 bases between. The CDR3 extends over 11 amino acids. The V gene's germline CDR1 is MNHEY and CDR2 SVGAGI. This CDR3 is CASSSDNEQFF. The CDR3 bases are TGTGCCAGCAGTTCGGACAATGAGCAGTTCTTC.

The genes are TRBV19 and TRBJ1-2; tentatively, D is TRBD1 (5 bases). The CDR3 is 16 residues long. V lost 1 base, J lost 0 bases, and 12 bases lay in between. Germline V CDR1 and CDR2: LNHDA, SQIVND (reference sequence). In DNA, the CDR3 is TGTGCCAGTAGTATAGCCTGGGACTCTTCTAACTATGGCTACACCTTC. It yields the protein CASSIAWDSSNYGYTF.

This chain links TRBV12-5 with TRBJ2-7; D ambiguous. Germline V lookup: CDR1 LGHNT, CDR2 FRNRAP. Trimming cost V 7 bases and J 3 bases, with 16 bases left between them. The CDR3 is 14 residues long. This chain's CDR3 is CASALDAPSYEQYF. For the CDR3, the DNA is TGTGCTAGTGCCCTCGACGCACCTAGCTACGAGCAGTACTTC.